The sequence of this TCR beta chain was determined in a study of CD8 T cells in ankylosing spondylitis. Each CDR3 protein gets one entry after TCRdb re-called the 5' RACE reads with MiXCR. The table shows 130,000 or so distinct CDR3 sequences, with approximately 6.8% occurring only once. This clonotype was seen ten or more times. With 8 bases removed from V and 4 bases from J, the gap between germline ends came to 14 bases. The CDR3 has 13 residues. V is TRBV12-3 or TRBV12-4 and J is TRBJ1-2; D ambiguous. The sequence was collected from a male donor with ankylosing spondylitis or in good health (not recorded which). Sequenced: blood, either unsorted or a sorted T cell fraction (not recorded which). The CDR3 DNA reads TGTGCCAGCCGACGGGCTCTGGGCTATGGCTACACCTTC. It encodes CASRRALGYGYTF.